This T cell receptor (beta chain) is from a study of chemoradiotherapy in HPV16-positive cancers. Whole-study results and caveats: For HPV16-positive patients, expanding HPV-responsive T cells associated with longer recurrence-free survival. Non-HPV-specific T cells did not expand in tumors during treatment, whereas candidate HPV-specific clones and E7-related motifs did. The functional HPV-specific definition rests on just a couple of HPV16-positive patients.

The data were produced by immunoSEQ multiplex PCR, yet TCRdb's version contains in-frame clones alone and is incomplete. The sample has some 30,000 clones, 80% seen once; the top ten hold 3.5% to 4%. Regarding this clone: Its antigen is undetermined.

This receptor was obtained from a human donor with HPV-associated anogenital cancer. Here the sequenced sample was blood, taken from a patient who underwent chemoradiotherapy.

CDR3 sequence (DNA): TGTGCCAGCTTGTTCGGGGGGGCGACAGATACGCAGTATTTT. Residues: CASLFGGATDTQYF. V gene TRBV2 combines with J gene TRBJ2-3, with 8 bases aligning to TRBD2. CDR1 and CDR2 from the germline V gene are SNHLY and FYNNEI. With 8 bases clipped from V and 3 bases from J, the junction kept 7 bases outside the gene matches. CDR3 length: 14 amino acids.